The rows below give T cell receptor beta chains drawn from one sample of a study of T-cell reconstitution after alpha-beta-depleted transplantation in children. MiXCR, applied by TCRdb to the PCR reads, yields one record per CDR3 protein. The sample lists hundreds of thousands of distinct CDR3 sequences; about 33% were seen once. Specimen: PBMCs from the stem cell graft donor, collected from the stem cell graft. These receptors all come from a human donor who donated a stem cell graft to a child with aplastic anemia. Both conserved end residues are part of each CDR3. D genes are given only for firm matches. Size is omitted from some rows. Given values are once, few, many or a class for expanded clones.

TRBV29-1	TRBJ1-2	TRBD1	many	CSVGGQGYGYTF	TGCAGCGTTGGGGGACAGGGCTATGGCTACACCTTC
TRBV20-1	TRBJ1-2	.	few	CSAPMETLYGYTF	TGCAGTGCTCCCATGGAGACACTCTATGGCTACACCTTC
TRBV20-1	TRBJ2-7	TRBD2	.	CSGRGGYEQYF	TGCAGTGGTCGGGGGGGATACGAGCAGTACTTC
TRBV5-5	TRBJ2-7	.	few	CASQLKVLYEQYF	TGTGCCAGCCAACTAAAGGTATTGTACGAGCAGTACTTC
TRBV29-1	TRBJ1-2	.	.	CSVSRPGEGYTF	TGCAGCGTGTCTAGACCGGGGGAAGGCTACACCTTC
TRBV11-2	TRBJ2-2	TRBD2	.	CASSPGSGRAPNTGELFF	TGTGCCAGCAGCCCCGGAAGCGGGAGGGCCCCGAACACCGGGGAGCTGTTTTTT
TRBV7-6	TRBJ2-2	.	.	CASSLGTDTGELFF	TGTGCCAGCAGCTTAGGGACAGACACCGGGGAGCTGTTTTTT
TRBV5-1	TRBJ1-1	.	.	CASSAGRADTRTEAFF	TGCGCCAGCAGCGCAGGGCGGGCCGACACGAGGACTGAAGCTTTCTTT
TRBV19	TRBJ2-3	.	.	CASSPSHYSGTDTQYF	TGTGCCAGTAGCCCATCCCATTACTCTGGCACAGATACGCAGTATTTT
TRBV30	TRBJ2-1	.	.	CAWERSRGNEQFF	TGTGCCTGGGAGCGGTCCCGAGGCAATGAGCAGTTCTTC
TRBV5-1	TRBJ2-6	TRBD2	few	CASSSLTSGRAGANVLTF	TGCGCCAGCAGCTCCCTGACTAGCGGGAGGGCTGGGGCCAACGTCCTGACTTTC
TRBV27	TRBJ2-6	TRBD1	.	CASSFYRGSGANVLTF	TGTGCCAGCAGTTTTTACAGGGGTTCTGGGGCCAACGTCCTGACTTTC
TRBV7-9	TRBJ2-1	TRBD2	few	CASSLVPSGLNNEQFF	TGTGCCAGCAGCTTAGTCCCTAGCGGGCTGAACAATGAGCAGTTCTTC
TRBV6-2/TRBV6-3	TRBJ2-1	TRBD2	.	CASRPLAGGPSNEQFF	TGTGCCAGCAGACCCCTAGCGGGAGGGCCCTCGAATGAGCAGTTCTTC
TRBV29-1	TRBJ1-1	.	few	CSADRWRTEAFF	TGCAGCGCCGACCGATGGCGCACTGAAGCTTTCTTT
TRBV20-1	TRBJ2-7	.	few	CSARDSVATYEQYF	TGCAGTGCTAGAGATTCGGTAGCGACCTACGAGCAGTACTTC
TRBV20-1	TRBJ1-4	.	.	CSARFPRANEKLFF	TGCAGTGCTAGATTCCCTAGGGCTAATGAAAAACTGTTTTTT
TRBV29-1	TRBJ2-3	.	.	CSVIFSTDTQYF	TGCAGCGTAATATTCAGCACAGATACGCAGTATTTT
TRBV7-9	TRBJ1-1	.	.	CASSVVEPEAFF	TGTGCCAGCAGCGTCGTTGAGCCTGAAGCTTTCTTT
TRBV20-1	TRBJ2-3	TRBD2	.	CSARDPSGGVTDTQYF	TGCAGTGCTAGAGATCCTAGCGGAGGTGTAACAGATACGCAGTATTTT
TRBV20-1	TRBJ1-1	TRBD1	many	CSALPGTGRTEAFF	TGCAGTGCTCTTCCAGGGACAGGACGGACTGAAGCTTTCTTT
TRBV29-1	TRBJ1-2	.	.	CSVPLGAEGGYTF	TGCAGCGTTCCCCTGGGGGCTGAGGGAGGCTACACCTTC
TRBV24-1	TRBJ2-2	TRBD2	.	CASGTSGSTGELFF	TGTGCCTCCGGGACTAGCGGGAGCACCGGGGAGCTGTTTTTT
TRBV30	TRBJ2-1	TRBD2	many	CAWSGLAGMYNEQFF	TGTGCCTGGTCGGGACTAGCGGGGATGTACAATGAGCAGTTCTTC
TRBV5-1	TRBJ2-1	TRBD2	few	CASSLGPSGVNEQFF	TGCGCCAGCAGCTTGGGGCCTAGCGGGGTCAATGAGCAGTTCTTC
TRBV20-1	TRBJ2-1	TRBD2	.	CSGAPGLANEQFF	TGCAGTGGCGCGCCGGGACTAGCTAATGAGCAGTTCTTC
TRBV7-2	TRBJ2-1	TRBD2	few	CASSLVVAGTSGRYIWNEQFF	TGTGCCAGCAGCTTAGTTGTTGCCGGGACTAGCGGGAGATATATCTGGAATGAGCAGTTCTTC
TRBV6-5	TRBJ1-3	TRBD1	few	CASSYASGQGNTIYF	TGTGCCAGCAGTTACGCATCGGGACAGGGAAACACCATATATTTT
TRBV20-1	TRBJ1-5	.	few	CSASDLRGNQPQHF	TGCAGTGCTAGTGATCTTAGGGGCAATCAGCCCCAGCATTTT
TRBV6-5	TRBJ1-2	.	.	CASSPTTDNYGYTF	TGTGCCAGCAGTCCCACGACAGATAACTATGGCTACACCTTC
TRBV6-2/TRBV6-3	TRBJ2-1	TRBD2	many	CASSPGLAVSYNEQFF	TGTGCCAGCAGTCCAGGACTAGCGGTCTCTTACAATGAGCAGTTCTTC
TRBV2	TRBJ2-1	TRBD2	few	CASQTPSGRGNEQFF	TGTGCCAGCCAAACACCCAGCGGGAGAGGCAATGAGCAGTTCTTC
TRBV6-1	TRBJ1-2	TRBD1	few	CASRQQGQDSGYTF	TGTGCCAGCAGACAACAGGGGCAAGATAGTGGCTACACCTTC
TRBV18	TRBJ1-2	.	.	CASSPRQGALGGYTF	TGTGCCAGCTCACCACGGCAGGGAGCCTTGGGAGGCTACACCTTC
TRBV3-1	TRBJ1-4	TRBD1	few	CASRQGAGGEKLFF	TGTGCCAGCAGACAGGGGGCGGGAGGTGAAAAACTGTTTTTT
TRBV9	TRBJ2-5	.	few	CASSASLTETQYF	TGTGCCAGCAGCGCAAGCCTGACGGAGACCCAGTACTTC